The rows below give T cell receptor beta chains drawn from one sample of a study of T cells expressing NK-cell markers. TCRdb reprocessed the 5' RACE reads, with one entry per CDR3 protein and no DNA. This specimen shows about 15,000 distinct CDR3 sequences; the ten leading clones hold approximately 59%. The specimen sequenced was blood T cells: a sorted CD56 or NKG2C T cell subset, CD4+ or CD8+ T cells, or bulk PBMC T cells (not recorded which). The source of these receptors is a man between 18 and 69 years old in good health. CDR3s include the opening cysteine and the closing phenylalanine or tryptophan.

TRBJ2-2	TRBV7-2	CASRLGAGKNTGELFF
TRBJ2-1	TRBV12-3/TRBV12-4	CATAGGRGNEQFF
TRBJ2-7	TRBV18	CASSPRRSDYEQYF
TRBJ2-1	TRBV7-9	CASSLARGREQFF
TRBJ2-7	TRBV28	CASSHTGGTHYEQYF
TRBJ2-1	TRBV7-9	CASSAGQTNNEQFF
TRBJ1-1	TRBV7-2	CASSFWASQNTEAFF
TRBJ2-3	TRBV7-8	CASSRRQGGRSDTQYF
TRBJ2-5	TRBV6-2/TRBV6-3	CASSDPASGGVQETQYF
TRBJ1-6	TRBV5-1	CASSPTGSPLHF
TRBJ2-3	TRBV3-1	CASCTSGGLTDTQYF
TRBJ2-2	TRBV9	CASSTSLGLAANTGELFF
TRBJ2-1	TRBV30	CAWTGLAGQNEQFF
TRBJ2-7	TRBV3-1	CASSPFPGAREQYF
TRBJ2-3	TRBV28	CASRTTGLAGGMQYF
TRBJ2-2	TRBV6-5	CASSSRSGTGSGGELFF
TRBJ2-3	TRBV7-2	CASSPSGPLGTDTQYF
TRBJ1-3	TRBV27	CASTKSGNTIYF
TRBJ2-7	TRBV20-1	CSARPGLAGGLSGEQYF
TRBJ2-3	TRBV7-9	CASSLGTSGFSDTQYF
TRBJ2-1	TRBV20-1	CSARTSTGANEQFF
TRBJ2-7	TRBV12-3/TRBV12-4	CASRRGHEQYF
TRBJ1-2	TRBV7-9	CASSQTGIYGYTF
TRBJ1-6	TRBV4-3	CASSQNRDSPLHF
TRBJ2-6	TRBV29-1	CSASPSGANVLTF
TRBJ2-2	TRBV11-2	CASSSPGQGPELFF
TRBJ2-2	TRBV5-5	CASSHPANTGELFF
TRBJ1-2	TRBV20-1	CSASSNKRVDYGYTF
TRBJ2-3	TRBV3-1	CASSQVAGGFGTDTQYF
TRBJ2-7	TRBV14	CASSQRYEQYF
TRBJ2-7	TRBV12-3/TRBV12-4	CASGKPLRTSGSYEQYF
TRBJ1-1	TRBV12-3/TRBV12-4	CASSFFRGANTEAFF
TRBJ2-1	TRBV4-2	CASSQGRTWGIGNEQFF
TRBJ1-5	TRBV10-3	CAISPGTGRNQPQHF
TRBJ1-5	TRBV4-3	CASSQDWGRVNQPQHF
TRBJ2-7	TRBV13	CASSLRDSYEQYF
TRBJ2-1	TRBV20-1	CSAPWRGPSDEQFF
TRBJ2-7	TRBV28	CASRRPETYEQYF
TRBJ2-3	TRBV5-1	CASSLPLSDTQYF
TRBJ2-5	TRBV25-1	CASSEWPGQQTSQETQYF
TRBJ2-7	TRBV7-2	CASSLVMLAGVYEQYF
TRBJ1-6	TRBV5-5	CASSLGQGGSPVDSPLHF
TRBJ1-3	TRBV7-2	CASSHPPGLGNTIYF
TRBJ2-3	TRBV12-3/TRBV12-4	CASSLALHSIRTDTQYF
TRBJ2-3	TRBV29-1	CSGTASGGGTDTQYF
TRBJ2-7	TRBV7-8	CASSLVAAYEQYF
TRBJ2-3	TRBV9	CASSVAGRAGDTQYF